This section outlines one T cell receptor (beta chain) sequence together with its context. This sample was taken from a study of CDR3 diversity in severe acne. TCRdb used MiXCR to reprocess the PCR reads, holding one entry per CDR3 protein. Of more than 85,000 distinct CDR3 sequences in the sample, roughly half were seen once. This receptor was taken from a male donor with acne. The source material was blood.

CDR3 sequence reads: CSVEEGTPYEQYF. The DNA of the CDR3 is TGCAGCGTTGAAGAGGGGACACCCTACGAGCAGTACTTC. The chain is built from TRBV29-1 and TRBJ2-7; possible D gene TRBD1, 6 bases. CDR1 is SQVTM, CDR2 ANQGSEA, per germline. The V end lost 0 bases, the J end lost 2 bases, and 8 bases lay between the germline ends. The CDR3 has 13 residues.